The clone carrying this T cell receptor (beta chain) is judged medium-sized. The antigen is unknown. The size of this beta chain means little, since it is a stray read in a library made for alpha chains. As to time point: sample taken at primary tumor resection. There were 72 donors, all of them untreated patients with early-stage non-small cell lung cancer. The data are from a study of spatial heterogeneity in lung cancer. Study-level findings and limits: Within tumors, counts of expanded alpha and beta TCRs tracked tumor mutation counts.

TCRdb re-called the 5' RACE reads with MiXCR, one entry per CDR3 protein. The sample consists of roughly 16,000 distinct CDR3 sequences, 6.2% of them appearing once. V dropped 0 bases and J dropped 1 base, with 10 bases sitting between them. The germline CDR1 and CDR2 sequences are SGHRS and YFSETQ. CDR3 length: 15 residues. The sample consisted of lung tumor tissue, taken at surgery. V usage is TRBV5-1 and J usage is TRBJ1-1; D not resolved. This receptor was obtained from a male donor with early-stage non-small cell lung cancer. As DNA, the CDR3 is TGCGCCAGCAGCTTGGAGCCCAGATCGAACACTGAAGCTTTCTTT. This gives the protein CASSLEPRSNTEAFF.